This TCR beta chain was profiled in a study of blood T cell repertoires in COVID-19. The wider study: Material from acute and convalescent COVID-19 was sourced from the United States, Italy and Spain.

There are 14 residues in the CDR3. Trimming left V 0 bases short and J 6 bases short, with 9 bases between. CDR1 is SGHKS and CDR2 is YYEKEE in the germline V gene (reference sequence). In the study's own analysis: Amplification of reference gene primers provided the estimated nucleated cell counts. Assay: immunoSEQ multiplex PCR; the TCRdb copy retains only in-frame clones and omits some. V and J calls and clone size are those listed in that table; D and trimming were worked out from the DNA. The sample comprises 110,000 to 150,000 clones, approximately 87% of which are singletons, and approximately 10% rests with the top ten.

Sample: PBMCs or T cells enriched from blood (not recorded which). The V call is TRBV5-5, the J call TRBJ2-2, with a tentative D call TRBD1 (5 bases). The clonotype originates from a man between 60 and 75 years old who had recovered from COVID-19. The DNA for the CDR3 is TGTGCCAGCAGCTTGGTAGGGGTGGCCGGGGAGCTGTTTTTT. Residues: CASSLVGVAGELFF.